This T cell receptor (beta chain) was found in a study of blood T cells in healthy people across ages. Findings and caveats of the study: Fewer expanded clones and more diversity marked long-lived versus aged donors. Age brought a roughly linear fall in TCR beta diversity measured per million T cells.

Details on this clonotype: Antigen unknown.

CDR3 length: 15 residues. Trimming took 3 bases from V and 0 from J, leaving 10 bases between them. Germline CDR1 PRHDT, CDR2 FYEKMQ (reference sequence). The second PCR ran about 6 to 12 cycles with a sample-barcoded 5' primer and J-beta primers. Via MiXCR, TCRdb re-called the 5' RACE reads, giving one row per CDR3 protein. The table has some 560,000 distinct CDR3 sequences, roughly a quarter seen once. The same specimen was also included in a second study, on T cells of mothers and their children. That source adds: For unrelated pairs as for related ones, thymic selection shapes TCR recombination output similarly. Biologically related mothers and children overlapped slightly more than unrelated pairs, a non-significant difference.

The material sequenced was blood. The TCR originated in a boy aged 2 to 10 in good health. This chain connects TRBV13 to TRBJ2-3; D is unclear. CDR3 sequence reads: CASSFTLSSTDTQYF. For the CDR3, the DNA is TGTGCCAGCAGCTTTACACTAAGCAGCACAGATACGCAGTATTTT.